One T cell receptor (beta chain) is described in this entry. The data originate from a study of Ad26.COV2.S vaccination and SARS-CoV-2 variants. Some clones are missing from TCRdb's copy, which holds only in-frame ones; the method was immunoSEQ multiplex PCR. Of some 320,000 clones in the sample, 86% are singletons; the top ten hold roughly 1.9%. Stated treatment: 15 to 20 received Ad26.COV2.S at low or high dose, single or two shots; several received placebo; per-sample allocation not given. Samples were taken on day 63 after the first vaccine or placebo injection. CDR1 and CDR2 (germline): LGHDT, YNNKEL (reference sequence). The CDR3 consists of 14 residues. V was cut by 0 bases and J by 4 bases, with 9 bases left in between.

The V call is TRBV3-1 (or the pseudogene TRBV3-2), the J call TRBJ1-1; D is undetermined. The input for sequencing was peripheral blood, taken in a trial of Ad26.COV2.S vaccine versus placebo. This receptor was obtained from a person between 18 and 65 years old who received the Ad26.COV2.S COVID-19 vaccine or a placebo. CDR3 coding DNA: TGTGCCAGCAGCCAAGATGGAACACGCACTGAAGCTTTCTTT. This codes for CASSQDGTRTEAFF.